Listed below are T cell receptor beta chains from one sample, sequenced in a study of Ad26.COV2.S vaccination and SARS-CoV-2 variants. Data came from immunoSEQ multiplex PCR; TCRdb stores just in-frame clones and leaves some out. The table lists about 280,000 clones, 87% of them singletons. The sample in question was peripheral blood, obtained in a trial of Ad26.COV2.S vaccine versus placebo. These receptors were obtained from a person between 18 and 65 years old who received the Ad26.COV2.S COVID-19 vaccine or a placebo. The CDR3 runs from the conserved cysteine through the conserved F or W. D genes are given only for firm matches. Size values are once, few and many counts, or a class for expanded clones, and some rows have none.

>.|TRBJ1-2|.|TRBV4-1
TGCGCCAGCAGCCAAGCAGGGAGGGGCTATGGCTACACCTTC
CASSQAGRGYGYTF
>TRBD1|TRBJ2-5|.|TRBV2
TGTGCCAGCATCCCTTATCAGACAGGGATAGAGACCCAGTACTTC
CASIPYQTGIETQYF
>.|TRBJ1-6|.|TRBV18
TGTGCCAGCTCACCGGACAGTCAGTATGGTTCACCCCTCCACTTT
CASSPDSQYGSPLHF
>TRBD2|TRBJ2-7|.|TRBV7-8
TGTGCCAGCAGCAGATCGGGCGCTAGCGGTTACTACGAGCAGTACTTC
CASSRSGASGYYEQYF
>.|TRBJ2-7|.|TRBV7-9
TGTGCCAGCAGCTTAGGAACAGCAAAAAGCTCCTACGAGCAGTACTTC
CASSLGTAKSSYEQYF
>TRBD1|TRBJ1-1|.|TRBV5-1
TGCGCCAGCAGTCTAGACAGGGCGAGCACTGAAGCTTTCTTT
CASSLDRASTEAFF
>.|TRBJ2-7|.|TRBV30
TGTGCCTGGAGTCCCCGAGGGAACGAGCAGTACTTC
CAWSPRGNEQYF
>.|TRBJ1-5|.|TRBV28
TGTGCCAGCAGTTCCGGAAGGGGCAATCAGCCCCAGCATTTT
CASSSGRGNQPQHF
>.|TRBJ2-7|.|TRBV5-6
TGTGCCAGCAGTTCGGACATTTCCTACGAGCAGTACTTC
CASSSDISYEQYF
>.|TRBJ2-3|.|TRBV10-1
TGCGCCAGCAGTGACCTGAGCACAGATACGCAGTATTTT
CASSDLSTDTQYF
>.|TRBJ1-1|.|TRBV12-3/TRBV12-4
TGTGCCAGCAGTTTAGACAGGCTCACTGAAGCTTTCTTT
CASSLDRLTEAFF
>TRBD1|TRBJ2-7|.|TRBV30
TGTGCCTGGGATCCGGCAGGGGGCGGGGACGAGCAGTACTTC
CAWDPAGGGDEQYF
>.|TRBJ1-1|.|TRBV3-1/TRBV3-2
TGTGCCAGCAGCCAAGATAACGGGAGAGCTTTCTTT
CASSQDNGRAFF
>.|TRBJ2-1|.|TRBV5-1
TGCGCCAGCAGCACCAGCTCCTACAATGAGCAGTTCTTC
CASSTSSYNEQFF
>.|TRBJ1-2|.|TRBV27
TGTGCCAGCAGAACATACAGCGCTTCCTTCTATGGCTACACCTTC
CASRTYSASFYGYTF
>TRBD1|TRBJ1-1|.|TRBV9
TGTGCCAGCAGCGTAGCCCCTCAGGGGGAGGTGACTGAAGCTTTCTTT
CASSVAPQGEVTEAFF
>.|TRBJ1-1|.|TRBV4-1
TGCGCCAGCAGCCAAAAGCAGGAATTGAACACTGAAGCTTTCTTT
CASSQKQELNTEAFF
>TRBD2|TRBJ2-3|.|TRBV6-6
TGTGCCAGCAGTCCGGGACTAGGGGTTTCTAGCACAGATACGCAGTATTTT
CASSPGLGVSSTDTQYF
>.|TRBJ2-3|.|TRBV5-1
TGCGCCAGCAGTAAGGCGCGCCGACCTGGCACAGATACGCAGTATTTT
CASSKARRPGTDTQYF
>TRBD2|TRBJ2-3|.|TRBV30
TGTGCCTGGAGTATAGCGGGAGCAGATACGCAGTATTTT
CAWSIAGADTQYF
>.|TRBJ1-1|few|TRBV27
TGTGCCAGCAGCCCATCGATTAGGGGGGACACTGAAGCTTTCTTT
CASSPSIRGDTEAFF
>.|TRBJ1-5|.|TRBV4-1
TGCGCCAGCAGCCCCTTAGGGGGGTTGGGTCAGCCCCAGCATTTT
CASSPLGGLGQPQHF
>TRBD1|TRBJ1-2|.|TRBV9
TGTGCCAGCAGCCTAGAGCAGGGGGCGGGTGGCTACACCTTC
CASSLEQGAGGYTF
>.|TRBJ1-1|few|TRBV30
TGTGCCTGCCGGGGAAACACTGAAGCTTTCTTT
CACRGNTEAFF
>TRBD1|TRBJ1-4|.|TRBV9
TGTGCCAGCAGCGTAACAGGGGCCCCCCGGACTGAAAAACTGTTTTTT
CASSVTGAPRTEKLFF
>.|TRBJ1-1|.|TRBV19
TGTGCCAGTAGTATCGATCTGCATTCGAACACTGAAGCTTTCTTT
CASSIDLHSNTEAFF
>TRBD1|TRBJ1-1|.|TRBV6-5
TGTGCCAGCAGTTATTCCTCCGGGACAGGGAACACTGAAGCTTTCTTT
CASSYSSGTGNTEAFF
>TRBD1|TRBJ1-2|.|TRBV6-5
TGTGCCAGCAGGGCAGGGACAGGCTATGGCTACACCTTC
CASRAGTGYGYTF
>.|TRBJ2-3|.|TRBV3-1/TRBV3-2
TGTGCCAGCAGCCACCGGGCCACAGATACGCAGTATTTT
CASSHRATDTQYF
>.|TRBJ2-2|.|TRBV5-1
TGCGCCAGCAGCCCCAACAATTTACGGGCCGGGGAGCTGTTTTTT
CASSPNNLRAGELFF
>.|TRBJ2-7|.|TRBV7-9
TGTGCCAGCAGTCGCCCCGGATACGCCTACGAGCAGTACTTC
CASSRPGYAYEQYF
>.|TRBJ1-3|.|TRBV6-5
TGTGCCAGCAGTTGGGCCAGGGACTCTGGAAACACCATATATTTT
CASSWARDSGNTIYF
>.|TRBJ1-5|once|TRBV4-3
TGCGCCAGCAGCCAACACATTTCAGGGAATCAGCCCCAGCATTTT
CASSQHISGNQPQHF
>.|TRBJ1-5|.|TRBV7-2
TGTGCCAGCAGCTCCGAAGGATATGCCCAGCCCCAGCATTTT
CASSSEGYAQPQHF
>TRBD2|TRBJ2-1|.|TRBV25-1
TGTGCCAGCACCCGCCTAGCGGGAGGGCGAAATGAGCAGTTCTTC
CASTRLAGGRNEQFF
>.|TRBJ2-7|.|TRBV7-9
TGTGCCAGCAGCACCACCGGGTCAGTAAAAACGAGGGAGCAGTACTTC
CASSTTGSVKTREQYF
>.|TRBJ1-3|.|TRBV6-6
TGTGCCAGCACCGATTTCGGAAACACCATATATTTT
CASTDFGNTIYF
>TRBD2|TRBJ2-5|.|TRBV3-1/TRBV3-2
TGTGCCAGCAGCCAAGAGGGCGGGAGGGGAGAGACCCAGTACTTC
CASSQEGGRGETQYF
>.|TRBJ2-1|once|TRBV30
TGTGCCTGGGCCGAGAGACTCAATGAGCAGTTCTTC
CAWAERLNEQFF
>.|TRBJ1-6|few|TRBV10-2
TGCGCCAGCAGTGAGCAGCGGGGCTTGGGTTCACCCCTCCACTTT
CASSEQRGLGSPLHF
>.|TRBJ2-4|.|TRBV14
TGTGCCAGCAGCCAAGCTTCCGTCATATTAAAGTTTCCCAAAAACATTCAGTACTTC
CASSQASVILKFPKNIQYF
>.|TRBJ2-5|.|TRBV19
TGTGCCAGTAGTCTGCTAGGGCCAGCGGCGGGGGAGACCCAGTACTTC
CASSLLGPAAGETQYF
>TRBD1|TRBJ1-1|.|TRBV5-1
TGCGCCAGCAGCCAGAACAGGGGGAGGAACACTGAAGCTTTCTTT
CASSQNRGRNTEAFF
>.|TRBJ1-2|.|TRBV7-9
TGTGCCAGCAGCTTGGACGGGGGCGGACTTGGCTACACCTTC
CASSLDGGGLGYTF
>TRBD2|TRBJ2-3|.|TRBV29-1
TGCAGCGTTGGACTAGCGGGGGGGAGGGCAGATACGCAGTATTTT
CSVGLAGGRADTQYF
>TRBD2|TRBJ2-7|.|TRBV2
TGTGCCAGCAGGCCCCCGGGACTAGGATCCTACGAGCAGTACTTC
CASRPPGLGSYEQYF
>.|TRBJ1-4|.|TRBV30
TGTGCCTGGAGTAGGGGTGAAAAACTGTTTTTT
CAWSRGEKLFF